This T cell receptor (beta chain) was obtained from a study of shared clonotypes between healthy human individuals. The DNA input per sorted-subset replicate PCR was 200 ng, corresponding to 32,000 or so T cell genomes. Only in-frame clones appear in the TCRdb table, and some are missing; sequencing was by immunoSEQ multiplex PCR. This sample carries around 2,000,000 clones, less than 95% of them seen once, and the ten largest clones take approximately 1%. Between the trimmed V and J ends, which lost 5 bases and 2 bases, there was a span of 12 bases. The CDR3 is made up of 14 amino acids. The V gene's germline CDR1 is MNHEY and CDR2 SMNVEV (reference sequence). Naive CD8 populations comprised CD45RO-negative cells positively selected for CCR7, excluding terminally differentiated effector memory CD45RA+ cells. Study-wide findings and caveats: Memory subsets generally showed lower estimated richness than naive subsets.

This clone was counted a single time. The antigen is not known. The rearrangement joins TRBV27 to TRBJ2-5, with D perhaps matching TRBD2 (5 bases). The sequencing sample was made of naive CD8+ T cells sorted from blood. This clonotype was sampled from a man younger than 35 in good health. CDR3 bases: TGTGCCAGCAGTCCCCGGACGGGGCAAGAGACCCAGTACTTC. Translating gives CASSPRTGQETQYF.